This TCR beta chain was recorded in a study of OX40 agonist ivuxolimab in advanced cancers. About the investigation overall: The costimulatory receptor OX40 (CD134) was targeted by ivuxolimab, a fully human IgG2 agonistic monoclonal antibody. Intravenous ivuxolimab was administered to patients every 2 weeks at six dose levels: 0.01, 0.1, 0.3, 1.5, 3 and 10 mg/kg. Of the approximately 50 dose-escalation patients, hepatocellular carcinoma was present in approximately 20, melanoma in roughly 15, renal cell carcinoma in 9 and head and neck cancer in 9. The dose-escalation cohort was about 86% male with a mean age of about 60 years, ranging from roughly 20 to 80. Patients were allowed to have had prior anti-PD-1, anti-PD-L1 or anti-CTLA-4 therapy, and 40% to 45% of the dose-escalation patients had been treated with checkpoint inhibitors. Partial responses were achieved by three dose-escalation patients, of whom one had hepatocellular carcinoma and two had cutaneous melanoma. Peripheral TCRbeta sequencing aimed to test whether ivuxolimab altered TCR sequence diversity and caused clonal T-cell expansion. The monotherapy dose-escalation portion (N of about 57 patients) of the phase I ivuxolimab trial is reported in the paper.

As concerns this clone: The antigen it binds to is not known. No clone much larger than this one lies a single base away; base qualities are absent.

Based on the germline V gene, the CDR1 and CDR2 sequences are MDHEN and SYDVKM. The CDR3 covers 15 residues, taking in both the cysteine and the phenylalanine. Just the 45-base CDR3 DNA is kept, in frame starting at base 1. Clipping removes 0 bases from V and 6 bases from J, with 7 as the unmatched junction base count. Patients with a history of autoimmune disease or receiving systemic immunosuppression were excluded from the trial. In every dose cohort, peripheral blood was drawn for TCR sequencing at baseline, cycle 4 day 1, and cycle 7 day 1. Samples were obtained from an open-label, multicenter, first-in-human phase I dose-escalation trial of ivuxolimab. Adults with locally advanced or metastatic head and neck squamous cell, hepatocellular, melanoma or renal cell carcinoma were enrolled in the trial. Before TCR sequencing, CD4+ and CD8+ T cells were separately sorted from peripheral blood. For sequencing of the TCRbeta CDR3 region, genomic DNA was extracted from the sorted cells. TCRbeta CDR3 regions were sequenced using the immunoSEQ Assay. TCRdb's version of the immuneACCESS table is confined to in-frame rearrangements and falls short of the full clone set. An unresolved V gene accounts for under half of the shortfall where checked; the remainder is of unknown origin. The sample contains some 73,000 clones, 86% of them found a single time. Approximately 8.4% of the sample is in the top ten clones.

What the study reported, not specific to this receptor: Which antigens the clonally expanded peripheral T cells were specific for was not determined. In partial responders in the 0.1-3.0 mg/kg groups, normalized peripheral clonal expansion was found to be among the lowest, especially among CD8+ T cells. After ivuxolimab, CD8+ T cells had more expanded clones than CD4+ T cells on average. Low levels of normalized T-cell clonal expansion were also seen in some patients who did not respond. At doses from 0.1 to 3.0 mg/kg, clonal expansion was seen in both CD4+ and CD8+ blood T cells between baseline and week 6.

The sequence came from an adult with an advanced solid tumor such as melanoma, head and neck, liver or kidney cancer. The sequenced sample was CD4+ or CD8+ T cells sorted from blood, obtained in a trial of the OX40 agonist ivuxolimab. The chain employs TRBV28 and TRBJ2-5; 7 of the junction bases match TRBD1. For the CDR3, the sequence is CASSLWVQGEKTQYF. The DNA is TGTGCCAGCAGTTTATGGGTGCAGGGGGAGAAGACCCAGTACTTC.